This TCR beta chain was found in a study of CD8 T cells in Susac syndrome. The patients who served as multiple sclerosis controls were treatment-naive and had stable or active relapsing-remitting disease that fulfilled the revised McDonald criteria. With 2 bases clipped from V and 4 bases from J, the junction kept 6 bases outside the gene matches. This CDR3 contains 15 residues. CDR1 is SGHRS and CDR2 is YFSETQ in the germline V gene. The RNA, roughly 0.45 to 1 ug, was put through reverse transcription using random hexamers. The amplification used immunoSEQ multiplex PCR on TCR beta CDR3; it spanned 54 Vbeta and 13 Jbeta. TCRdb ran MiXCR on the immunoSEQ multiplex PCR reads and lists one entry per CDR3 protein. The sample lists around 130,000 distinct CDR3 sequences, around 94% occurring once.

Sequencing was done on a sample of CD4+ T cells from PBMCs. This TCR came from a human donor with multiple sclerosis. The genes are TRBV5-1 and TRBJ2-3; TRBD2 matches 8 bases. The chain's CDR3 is CASSLRGGRADTQYF. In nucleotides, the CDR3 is TGCGCCAGCAGCTTACGGGGGGGCCGGGCAGATACGCAGTATTTT.